These T cell receptor beta chains were read from a single sample in a study of blood T cell repertoires in COVID-19. Here immunoSEQ multiplex PCR was the method, and the copy in TCRdb shows in-frame clones only, minus some. This sample yields roughly 380,000 clones, of which around 91% are seen a single time; 1.5% to 1.8% belongs to the top ten. The source material was peripheral blood. These receptors were obtained from a woman aged 40-49 years with COVID-19, enrolled during active disease. Both conserved end residues are part of each CDR3. The order of the fields is D gene, J gene, V gene, clone size, CDR3 length, CDR3 protein, CDR3 DNA. A D gene is named only where the DNA matches it firmly. Part of the rows lack a size; the others show once, few, many or a class for expanded clones.

TRBD2	TRBJ2-5	TRBV14	NA	16	CASNRLAGDPGETQYF	TGTGCCAGCAATCGACTAGCGGGGGACCCAGGGGAGACCCAGTACTTC
NA	TRBJ2-7	TRBV6-2/TRBV6-3	NA	16	CASSSRMRASSYEQYF	TGTGCCAGCAGTTCCCGCATGAGGGCGTCCTCCTACGAGCAGTACTTC
TRBD1	TRBJ1-1	TRBV28	NA	14	CASGRRGRNTEAFF	TGTGCCAGCGGACGGAGGGGGCGTAACACTGAAGCTTTCTTT
NA	TRBJ1-1	TRBV7-2	NA	11	CASLANTEAFF	TGTGCCAGCCTGGCGAACACTGAAGCTTTCTTT
TRBD1	TRBJ2-3	TRBV9	NA	16	CASSPRTGGGTDTQYF	TGTGCCAGCAGCCCTCGGACAGGGGGCGGCACAGATACGCAGTATTTT
TRBD1	TRBJ2-2	TRBV19	many	15	CASHNPTGVTGELFF	TGTGCCAGCCATAACCCAACAGGGGTGACCGGGGAGCTGTTTTTT
NA	TRBJ1-5	TRBV28	NA	13	CASSLGGARPQHF	TGTGCCAGCAGTTTAGGAGGGGCGCGGCCCCAGCATTTT
TRBD1	TRBJ1-2	TRBV4-2	NA	20	CASSQDRGSGQGTSNYGYTF	TGTGCCAGCAGCCAAGATCGGGGTTCGGGACAGGGGACCTCAAACTATGGCTACACCTTC
NA	TRBJ2-1	TRBV7-2	NA	12	CASSQRPGEKFF	TGTGCCAGCAGCCAGAGGCCAGGGGAGAAGTTCTTC
TRBD2	TRBJ2-3	TRBV3-1/TRBV3-2	NA	17	CASSQVLAGKGTDTQYF	TGTGCCAGCAGCCAAGTTCTAGCGGGGAAGGGCACAGATACGCAGTATTTT
TRBD1	TRBJ1-2	TRBV30	NA	14	CAWSEPGQGWGYTF	TGTGCCTGGAGTGAACCGGGACAGGGATGGGGCTACACCTTC
TRBD1	TRBJ1-2	TRBV27	NA	15	CASSPGTGWDYGYTF	TGTGCCAGCAGCCCCGGGACAGGGTGGGACTATGGCTACACCTTC
NA	TRBJ2-7	TRBV11-2	NA	17	CASSFGLEHSQPYEQYF	TGTGCCAGCAGCTTCGGTCTGGAGCACTCTCAACCCTACGAGCAGTACTTC
TRBD1	TRBJ1-2	TRBV11-2	NA	14	CASSSLTGDYGYTF	TGTGCCAGCAGCTCCCTGACAGGGGACTATGGCTACACCTTC
NA	TRBJ1-5	TRBV7-8	NA	15	CASSLGAGPNQPQHF	TGTGCCAGCAGCTTAGGAGCAGGTCCCAATCAGCCCCAGCATTTT
NA	TRBJ1-2	TRBV4-2	NA	16	CASSSREGPPNYGYTF	TGTGCCAGCAGCTCCAGGGAGGGCCCACCTAACTATGGCTACACCTTC
TRBD1	TRBJ1-6	TRBV2	NA	16	CASSEAAGTGYSPLHF	TGTGCCAGCAGTGAAGCGGCCGGGACAGGGTACTCACCCCTCCACTTT
TRBD1	TRBJ1-1	TRBV19	NA	14	CASSAGTGYTEAFF	TGTGCCAGTAGTGCCGGGACAGGGTACACTGAAGCTTTCTTT
NA	TRBJ1-2	TRBV7-9	once	16	CASSSLREGINYGYTF	TGTGCCAGCAGCTCTCTCAGGGAGGGAATAAACTATGGCTACACCTTC
NA	TRBJ1-1	TRBV10-3	NA	15	CAISSGTGSDTEAFF	TGTGCCATCAGCTCCGGGACTGGTTCGGACACTGAAGCTTTCTTT
NA	TRBJ1-5	TRBV30	NA	13	CAWSAGGDQPQHF	TGTGCCTGGAGTGCCGGGGGGGATCAGCCCCAGCATTTT